Reported below is one T cell receptor (beta chain). What it binds is not known. The data were produced by immunoSEQ multiplex PCR, yet TCRdb's version contains in-frame clones alone and is incomplete. Of about 97,000 clones detected, around 79% appear once; the ten largest clones hold approximately 2.8%. The sample originates from a study of radiotherapy plus CTLA-4 blockade in lung cancer. General study findings and limits: Radiotherapy with ipilimumab was followed by blood expansion of tumor-derived clones. The best predictor of response was reported to be early blood T cell clone dynamics, with interferon-beta.

Germline CDR1 is MDHEN and CDR2 is SYDVKM. The V and J ends lost 6 bases and 3 bases respectively, with 14 bases between them. The length of the CDR3 is 14 residues. This clonotype was obtained from a human donor with non-small cell lung cancer who had a partial response to radiotherapy plus ipilimumab. Some clones in this sample may be carry-over from other donors' samples. Sequencing used peripheral blood, obtained from a patient treated with radiotherapy plus ipilimumab. The rearrangement joins TRBV28 to TRBJ1-2; D is possibly TRBD1 (5 bases). The CDR3 sequence: CASSSGGEDYGYTF. The CDR3 DNA is TGTGCCAGCAGCTCCGGGGGTGAGGACTATGGCTACACCTTC.